One and the same sample provided the 7 T cell receptor beta chains below, sequenced in a study of T cell repertoires in cytomegalovirus infection. Using its own MiXCR run on the reads, TCRdb lists one record per CDR3 protein. Here the sample spans roughly 200,000 distinct CDR3 sequences, 17% being singletons. Sequencing was done on a sample of CD8+ T cells from PBMCs. The receptors come from a human donor in good health (CMV status not recorded). Some clones in this sample may be carry-over from other donors' samples.

This clonotype has just a few counts. The V gene is TRBV6-1, the J gene TRBJ2-4; D not resolved. With 1 base removed from V and 0 bases from J, the gap between germline ends came to 10 bases. Germline lookup yields CDR1 MNHNS and CDR2 SASEGT. The CDR3 has 16 residues. The CDR3 here is CASSEDADLAKNIQYF. CDR3 bases: TGTGCCAGCAGTGAAGACGCGGATCTAGCCAAAAACATTCAGTACTTC.

The chain joins TRBV12-3 or TRBV12-4 to TRBJ2-3, with 10 bases that match TRBD2. Germline trimming cut 5 bases from V and 1 base from J; bases unmatched to any gene: 3. The CDR3 has 15 amino acids. CDR3 protein: CASSSTSGGTDTQYF. The CDR3 DNA follows: TGTGCCAGCAGTAGCACTAGCGGGGGCACAGATACGCAGTATTTT.

The CDR3 sequence: CASSLDARVTDTQYF. DNA of the CDR3: TGTGCCAGCAGCTTAGACGCGCGAGTCACAGATACGCAGTATTTT. The rearrangement uses TRBV7-9 and TRBJ2-3; D gene uncertain. In germline, CDR1 is SEHNR, CDR2 FQNEAQ (reference sequence). The germline V and J ends were trimmed by 1 base and 2 bases, with 10 bases remaining between them. The CDR3 loop spans 15 amino acids.

This clonotype was seen more than once but under ten times. The chain has TRBV6-2 or TRBV6-3 and TRBJ2-7; D call uncertain. The V gene lost 2 bases and the J gene lost 3 bases, with 17 bases spanning the gap. CDR1 and CDR2 from the germline V gene are MNHEY and SVGEGT. The CDR3 has 16 residues. CDR3 sequence (DNA): TGTGCCAGCAGTTACGTAAACAGCCTACCCTTCTACGAGCAGTACTTC. Amino acid sequence: CASSYVNSLPFYEQYF.

This rearrangement joins TRBV20-1 to TRBJ1-2, with 11 bases that match TRBD1. V lost 3 bases and J lost 2; bases outside the gene matches: 17. Germline CDR1 DFQATT, CDR2 SNEGSKA (reference sequence). CDR3 length: 19 residues. This CDR3 is CSARGWTGGESKANYGYTF. CDR3 DNA sequence: TGCAGTGCTAGGGGATGGACAGGGGGCGAATCGAAGGCCAACTATGGCTACACCTTC.

V and J are TRBV6-5 and TRBJ1-4; 8 bases match TRBD1. The germline V gene encodes CDR1 MNHEY and CDR2 SVGAGI. This CDR3 region has 14 residues. With V trimmed by 2 bases and J by 7 bases, 3 bases remained unmatched. The CDR3 bases are TGTGCCAGCAGTTACGGGCAGGGGGCTGAAAAACTGTTTTTT. Protein: CASSYGQGAEKLFF.

This clonotype was found a few times. This rearrangement joins TRBV7-4 to TRBJ2-1; tentative D call: TRBD1 (6 bases). Trimming took 5 bases from V and 8 from J, leaving 13 bases between them. The germline V gene encodes CDR1 SGHVT and CDR2 SQSDAQ. This CDR3 region has 13 residues. The CDR3 sequence: CASSTQGIHEQFF. The CDR3 coding sequence is TGTGCCAGCAGCACCCAGGGGATTCATGAGCAGTTCTTC.